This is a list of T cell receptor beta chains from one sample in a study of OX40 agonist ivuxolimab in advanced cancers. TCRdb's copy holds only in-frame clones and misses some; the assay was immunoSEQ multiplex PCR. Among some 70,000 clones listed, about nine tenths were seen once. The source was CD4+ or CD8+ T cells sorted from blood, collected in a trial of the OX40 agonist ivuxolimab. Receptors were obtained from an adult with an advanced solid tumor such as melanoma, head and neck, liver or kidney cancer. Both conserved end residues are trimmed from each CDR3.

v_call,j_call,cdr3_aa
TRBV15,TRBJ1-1,ATSRDLLNTEAF
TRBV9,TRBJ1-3,ASSVRSGAGNTIY
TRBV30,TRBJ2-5,AWSDGETQY
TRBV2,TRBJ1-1,ASSRTGGRNTEAF
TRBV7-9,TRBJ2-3,ASSSGPSPDTQY
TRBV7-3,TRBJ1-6,ASSRDRGNSPLH
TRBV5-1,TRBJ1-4,ASSSGQGGLREKLF
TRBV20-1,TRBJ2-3,RGGDTQY
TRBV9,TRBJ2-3,ASTPLGGAADTQY
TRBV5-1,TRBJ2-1,ASSTQAGAYNEQF
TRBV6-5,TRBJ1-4,ASSYPEGKLF
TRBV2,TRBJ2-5,ASSEAGTRSQETQY
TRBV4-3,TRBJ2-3,ASSQVLAGGRIVSTDTQY
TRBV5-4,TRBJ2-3,ASSSAGATDTQY
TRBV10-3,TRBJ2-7,AARTGEIYEQY
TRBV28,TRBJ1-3,ASSPTELSSGNTIY
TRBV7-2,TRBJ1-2,ASSLDFRDEGYT
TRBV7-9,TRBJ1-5,ASSLGGSLSGFQPQH
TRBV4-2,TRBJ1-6,ASSPGGFYNSPLH
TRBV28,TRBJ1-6,ASGTNNSPLH
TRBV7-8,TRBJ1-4,ASSLTATNEKLF
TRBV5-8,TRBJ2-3,ASTLPGQGGDTQY
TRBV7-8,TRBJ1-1,ASSFGTAEAF
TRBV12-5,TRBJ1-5,ASGLVVFGQGGSPQH
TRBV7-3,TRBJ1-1,ASSRDGGQAF
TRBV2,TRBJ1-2,ASSEEGGETGYT
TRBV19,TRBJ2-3,ASRRVSTDTQY
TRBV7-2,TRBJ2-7,ASSSIPGGGEQY
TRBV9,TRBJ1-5,ASSVDPQPDLRGQH
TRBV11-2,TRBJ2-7,ASSRIIYYEQY
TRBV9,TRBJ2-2,ASSVSGAANTGELF
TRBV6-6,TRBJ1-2,ASSYPTYTGGFVYT
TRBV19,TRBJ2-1,ASSGPGKVHEQF
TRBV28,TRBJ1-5,ASRDNQPQH
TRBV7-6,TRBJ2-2,ASSITSGGYTGELF
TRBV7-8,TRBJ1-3,ASSFGQPYSGNTIY
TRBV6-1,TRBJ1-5,ASSEMVAGQGQPQH
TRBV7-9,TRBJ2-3,ASSLQAGAITDTQY
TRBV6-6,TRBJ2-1,ASGKGLSSYNEQF
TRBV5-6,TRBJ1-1,ASSSDPTRNTEAF
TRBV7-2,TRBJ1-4,ASRSPLLNEKLF
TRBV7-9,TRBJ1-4,ASSSRGQGAAEKLF
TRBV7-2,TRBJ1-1,ASTLRAGLGTEAF
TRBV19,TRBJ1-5,ASSREAWWPQH
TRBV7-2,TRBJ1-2,ASSPPPGRDNGYT
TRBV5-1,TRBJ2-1,ASSFRTAGGSYNEQF
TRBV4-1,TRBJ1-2,ASSQEISITGGYGYT
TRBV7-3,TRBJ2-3,ASSLTGTREDTQY
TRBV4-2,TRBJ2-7,ASSPGGGGVYEQY
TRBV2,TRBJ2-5,ASSEVAGETLY
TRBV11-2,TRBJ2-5,ASSLKSIFQETQY
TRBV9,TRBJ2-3,ASSIWRGGSTDTQY
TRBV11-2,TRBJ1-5,ASSLTPRTFRGQPQH